The sequence of this T cell receptor (beta chain) was determined in a study of blood T cell repertoires in COVID-19. Turning to the study itself: Samples came from the United States, Italy and Spain, spanning acute and convalescent COVID-19. Sources were T cells, B-cell-depleted T cells, or PBMCs; the material itself was cDNA or gDNA.

J gave up 2 bases and V 2 bases, and 3 bases lay outside the gene matches. This CDR3 spans 15 amino acids. Germline V lookup: CDR1 SGHTA, CDR2 FQGTGA. How the authors handled the data: Reference gene primer amplification gave estimated nucleated cell counts. The method was immunoSEQ multiplex PCR; TCRdb's version includes in-frame clones alone and lacks a portion of them. That table furnishes V, J and clone size, whereas the DNA furnished D and trimming. Of 200,000 to 300,000 clones in the sample, under 90% were seen once. The sample taken for sequencing was peripheral blood. The chain combines TRBV7-3 with TRBJ2-1; 7 nucleotides align to TRBD2. The TCR was taken from a man in his 60s with acute or convalescent COVID-19. The CDR3 here is CASSLRRETYNEQFF. Here the CDR3 DNA reads TGTGCCAGCAGCTTACGGCGGGAGACCTACAATGAGCAGTTCTTC.